This T cell receptor beta chain was captured by sequencing in a study of cytomegalovirus exposure and HLA in healthy donors. The primer mix had 60 Vbeta and 13 Jbeta primers. Assay: immunoSEQ multiplex PCR; the TCRdb copy retains only in-frame clones and omits some. The table has approximately 200,000 clones, roughly four fifths seen once. This CDR3 has 13 residues. Trimming stripped 3 bases from V and 3 bases from J, with 8 bases between. Germline loops: CDR1 SEHNR, CDR2 FQNEAQ (reference sequence). The sample comprised PBMCs. This TCR came from a boy aged 2 to 9 in good health and CMV-seronegative. V usage is TRBV7-9 and J usage is TRBJ1-1; D is unclear. The CDR3 here is CASSLDGDTEAFF. The CDR3 DNA follows: TGTGCCAGCAGCTTGGACGGGGACACTGAAGCTTTCTTT.